This record covers a single T cell receptor (beta chain). The antigen this receptor binds is unknown. No quality values exist for individual bases; no much larger clone is one base distant. The source of the sample is a study of vaccination and CD4 T cells after COVID-19 (dated 2022 in TCRdb). At the level of the whole study: Convalescent patients had a positive SARS-CoV-2 result on nasal swab PCR, and of these patients, several had mild disease and one had severe disease. Post-COVID blood samples were collected from convalescent patients a median of around 100 days after diagnosis, with a range of roughly 30 to 161 days. The cultures were stimulated with overlapping spike peptide pools from SARS-CoV-2 and from the common cold coronaviruses HCoV-NL63, HCoV-OC43 and HCoV-229E. The spike-specific CD4+ TCR repertoire was compared before and after mRNA vaccination in over nine COVID-19 convalescent patients and a few infection-naive healthy vaccine recipients. Control cultures used a CEFX viral epitope pool as positive control, an HIV-1 Nef peptide pool as negative control, or no peptide. Each participant got two doses of either the Pfizer-BioNTech BNT162b2 vaccine (n=8) or the Moderna mRNA-1273 vaccine (n=2). The convalescent cohort comprised six males and four females, including two Hispanic individuals, seven Caucasians, two Asians and one multiracial person. The time from the second vaccine dose to post-vaccine blood sampling had a median of around 72 days and ranged from roughly 13 to 241 days.

Preparation of the library involved PCR. DNA from cultured CD4+ T cells was subjected to TCR sequencing with the Oncomine TCR Beta short-read assay at the Johns Hopkins FTIC core. Genomic DNA was extracted from the cultured CD4+ T cells with the QIAamp micro DNA kit. Oncomine TCR Beta libraries made from cultured CD4+ T cells were pooled using unique dual indexes and sequenced on an Illumina iSeq 100. For the original study's pipeline: Non-productive sequences were removed, and CDR3s not starting with C, not ending with F or W, or shorter than 7 amino acids were discarded. The MANAFEST web application identified antigen-specific clonotypes by comparing peptide-stimulated wells against reference wells and other culture wells. Positive clones required FDR below 0.05, an odds ratio above 5, and productive frequency above 0.1% in at least two of three replicate wells. A clonotype was classed as cross-reactive if the clonotype showed significant expansion both in SARS-CoV-2 spike wells and in at least one common cold coronavirus spike condition. CDR3 homology was assessed with Levenshtein distances (stringdist) and unrooted phylogenetic trees (ape) in R version 3.6.1. The public reads were run again by TCRdb, first through fastp at Q25 and then through MiXCR, and only productive beta chains were kept. When rows share a CDR3 protein, they turn into one entry using the most common DNA and genes. These V and J calls derive from TCRdb rather than the authors' analysis. The sample records more than 10,000 distinct CDR3 sequences, roughly 75% of which are singletons. The ten most abundant clones make up about 8.1% of the sample.

Summary of the overall study and its limitations: Of the vaccine-specific clones in convalescent patients, 304 of 307, or nearly all, reacted only to SARS-CoV-2 spike and did not cross-react with common cold coronaviruses. An increase in the median number of SARS-CoV-2-reactive clonotypes from 21 after infection to 35 to 40 after vaccination was observed, but the change was not found to be significant. The number of convalescent patients in the study was relatively small, and the study did not examine early timepoints following natural infection. Among convalescent patients, a median about 90% of the SARS-CoV-2-reactive clones seen after vaccination appeared only after vaccination, which suggests priming specific to the vaccine.

CDR1 DFQATT and CDR2 SNEGSKA are derived from the germline V gene (reference sequence). The CDR3 goes from the cysteine to the phenylalanine over 12 residues. Only CDR3 DNA is held: 36 bases, read in frame from base 1. According to the study, the label for this sample's treatment or condition signals: roughly 10-day PBMC culture with coronavirus spike peptide pools or control peptides (ViraFEST assay). The ViraFEST assay, used in the study, expanded antigen-specific T cells with peptide pools and then identified the expanded clonotypes through TCR sequencing. The positive SARS-CoV-2 PCR tests of the convalescent patients were dated from March to December 2020, before the Alpha, Beta and Delta variants emerged in the United States. Each well held more than 1.5 million PBMCs cultured in IMDM containing approximately 5% human AB serum and roughly 9.7 IU/ml IL-2, with roughly 9.2 ug/ml peptide pools added. Half of the culture medium was replaced with fresh IL-2-containing medium on days 3 and 7. CD4+ T cells were isolated after approximately 10 days of culture through negative selection using the EasySep CD4+ T cell isolation kit. Ficoll-Paque Plus gradient centrifugation was used to isolate PBMCs from whole blood, and the isolated PBMCs were then either used fresh or cryopreserved at -140C. In general, triplicate wells were set up for every culture condition.

The receptor was isolated from a human donor who had recovered from COVID-19. Sample: CD4+ T cells from blood, cultured in vitro. Recombination joined TRBV20-1 with TRBJ2-2, with 7 junctional bases fitting TRBD2. The DNA sequence is given as TGCAGGGCGGGAGTAAACACCGGGGAGCTGTTTTTT. Translated, this gives CRAGVNTGELFF.